The 30 T cell receptor beta chains below all came from one sample that was sequenced in a study of T cell changes during pregnancy in multiple sclerosis. Produced via immunoSEQ multiplex PCR; TCRdb's table is partial and in-frame only. The top ten clones hold around 1.5% of a sample with about 110,000 clones, about 90% of them seen once. The starting material was peripheral blood, obtained after pregnancy. The receptors originated from a female donor with multiple sclerosis, enrolled in a pregnancy study.

The chain has TRBV14 and TRBJ2-1, with 7 nucleotides matching TRBD1. The ends lost 5 bases at V and 8 bases at J; junction bases unmatched: 9. The germline gives CDR1 SGHDN, CDR2 FVKESK. This CDR3 is 14 amino acids long. The DNA for the CDR3 is TGTGCCAGCAGCGACGACAGGGCGAAGGATGAGCAGTTCTTC. Translation: CASSDDRAKDEQFF.

The rearrangement joins TRBV6-1 to TRBJ1-2; no clear D gene. Germline CDR1 reads MNHNS; CDR2 reads SASEGT. The CDR3 covers 12 residues. The V end lost 4 bases, the J end lost 5 bases, and 8 bases lay between the germline ends. The DNA of the CDR3 is TGTGCCAGCAGTGGGTCCGGGTATGGCTACACCTTC. This encodes CASSGSGYGYTF.

This chain links TRBV6-6 with TRBJ1-6; perhaps TRBD1 as D (5 bases). Per the germline V gene, CDR1 is MNHNY and CDR2 is SVGAGI (reference sequence). V shed 6 bases and J shed 3 bases, with 12 bases lying between them. This CDR3 has 15 amino acids. The CDR3 DNA is TGTGCCAGCAGCCCTAGACAGAGCTATAATTCACCCCTCCACTTT. It encodes CASSPRQSYNSPLHF.

The chain is built from TRBV9 and TRBJ2-1; D ambiguous. V was cut by 0 bases and J by 2 bases, with 12 bases left in between. CDR3 size: 16 residues. CDR1 and CDR2 from the germline V gene are SGDLS and YYNGEE. In DNA, the CDR3 is TGTGCCAGCAGCGTAGGAGGAACGCACACCTACAATGAGCAGTTCTTC. Amino acid sequence: CASSVGGTHTYNEQFF.

The rearrangement links TRBV18 to TRBJ2-2; TRBD1 aligns across 8 bases. V was pared by 3 bases and J by 4 bases, with 10 bases of the junction left unmatched. CDR3 length equals 17 residues. Germline values: CDR1 KGHSH, CDR2 LQKENI. DNA of the CDR3: TGTGCCAGCTCACCTCCGGACAGGGTTGGTATCACCGGGGAGCTGTTTTTT. Its protein is CASSPPDRVGITGELFF.

The CDR3 region has the DNA TGTGCCAGCAGCTTAACGGGACAGGGGAGCGGCTACACCTTC. It is translated as CASSLTGQGSGYTF. This chain connects TRBV7-3 to TRBJ1-2; TRBD1 matches at 10 bases. CDR3 length: 14 amino acids. Germline V gene lookup returns CDR1 SGHTA and CDR2 FQGTGA. The V gene end was trimmed by 0 bases and the J gene end by 8 bases; junction bases not matched to a gene: 3.

This clone was seen only once. At one end the junction does not follow the germline gene, possibly because of a read error. The V and J genes are TRBV6-5 and TRBJ1-2; 9 bases are shared with TRBD1. The CDR3 is made up of 15 amino acids. The germline V gene encodes CDR1 MNHEY and CDR2 SVGAGI. CDR3 protein: CASSNSPGQGYGYTF. As DNA, the CDR3 is TGTGCCAGCAGTAACTCTCCGGGACAGGGCTATGGCTACACCTTC.

The J gene is TRBJ1-3, the V gene TRBV4-2; the match to TRBD1 covers 9 bases. CDR1 and CDR2 (germline): LGHNA, YNFKEQ. V was pared by 3 bases and J by 4 bases, with 10 bases of the junction left unmatched. CDR3 length equals 17 residues. CDR3 residues: CASSQGVQGAQGNTIYF. The CDR3 DNA reads TGTGCCAGCAGCCAGGGGGTACAGGGGGCGCAAGGAAACACCATATATTTT.

This chain joins TRBV13 and TRBJ2-7; maybe TRBD2 (7 bases). Looked up from germline, CDR1 is PRHDT and CDR2 is FYEKMQ (reference sequence). The CDR3 runs 17 residues. V lost 0 bases and J lost 0, with 15 bases in between. The CDR3 region is CASSLGLAGASSYEQYF. Written as DNA, the CDR3 is TGTGCCAGCAGCTTAGGCCTTGCGGGGGCTAGCTCCTACGAGCAGTACTTC.

V usage is TRBV4-1 and J usage is TRBJ2-7; weak D call: TRBD2 (6 bases). Germline CDR1 and CDR2: MGHRA and YSYEKL. This CDR3 has 16 residues. Deletions cut 3 bases from V and 3 bases from J, with 18 bases between. The CDR3 loop reads CASSHAVAGRGYEQYF. The CDR3 region has the DNA TGCGCCAGCAGCCATGCTGTTGCGGGAAGGGGCTACGAGCAGTACTTC.

The V and J genes are TRBV5-4 and TRBJ1-1; D possibly corresponds to TRBD1 (5 bases). Trimming removed 5 bases from V and 4 bases from J, with 18 bases in between. This CDR3 comprises 15 residues. CDR1 and CDR2 from the germline V gene are SGHNT and YYREEE (reference sequence). The CDR3 sequence: CASSSPVGGPTEAFF. CDR3 coding DNA: TGTGCCAGCAGTTCCCCGGTGGGGGGACCCACTGAAGCTTTCTTT. Variable domain in full (rest from reference TRBV5-4 and TRBJ1-1): ETGVTQSPTHLIKTRGQQVTLRCSSQSGHNTVSWYQQALGQGPQFIFQYYREEENGRGNFPPRFSGLQFPNYSSELNVNALELDDSALYLCASSSPVGGPTEAFFGQGTRLTVV.

The V call is TRBV19, the J call TRBJ1-1; perhaps TRBD1 as D (6 bases). There are 16 residues in the CDR3. Trimming took 2 bases from V and 5 from J, leaving 18 bases between them. CDR1 is LNHDA and CDR2 is SQIVND in the germline V gene (reference sequence). The CDR3 loop is CASSIKAGVLATEAFF. The CDR3 DNA reads TGTGCCAGTAGTATAAAAGCAGGGGTACTCGCAACTGAAGCTTTCTTT.

This chain joins TRBV28 and TRBJ1-2; D is undetermined. This CDR3 comprises 12 residues. The V end was cut by 8 bases, the J end by 4 bases, with 11 bases between. The germline V gene encodes CDR1 MDHEN and CDR2 SYDVKM. The CDR3 loop is CASWAATYGYTF. The CDR3 DNA reads TGTGCCAGCTGGGCAGCAACCTATGGCTACACCTTC.

The chain uses TRBV5-6 and TRBJ2-7, with a tentative D call TRBD1 (6 bases). Germline CDR1 reads SGHDT; CDR2 reads YYEEEE. The length of the CDR3 is 11 residues. V was cut by 2 bases and J by 7 bases, with 7 bases left in between. The CDR3 bases are TGTGCCAGCAGCTTAAGGGGGGAGCAGTACTTC. Its translation: CASSLRGEQYF. Full variable domain (rest looked up from reference TRBV5-6 and TRBJ2-7): DAGVTQSPTHLIKTRGQQVTLRCSPKSGHDTVSWYQQALGQGPQFIFQYYEEEERQRGNFPDRFSGHQFPNYSSELNVNALLLGDSALYLCASSLRGEQYFGPGTRLTVT.

The chain couples TRBV27 to TRBJ2-5, with a tentative D call TRBD1 (5 bases). Germline V gene data show CDR1 as MNHEY and CDR2 as SMNVEV (reference sequence). The CDR3 sequence is 11 residues long. V was trimmed by 4 bases and J by 9 bases, leaving 9 bases between them. The CDR3 protein is CASSSSRAQYF. CDR3 coding DNA: TGTGCCAGCAGTTCTTCCAGGGCCCAGTACTTC.

The V gene is TRBV6-5, the J gene TRBJ2-7, with TRBD2 matching over 8 bases. Trimming cost V 6 bases and J 2 bases; bases outside gene matches: 3. The CDR3 has 13 residues. Germline V lookup: CDR1 MNHEY, CDR2 SVGAGI. CDR3 residues: CASRRGVTYEQYF. CDR3 nucleotide sequence: TGTGCCAGCAGGCGGGGGGTTACCTACGAGCAGTACTTC.

The V gene is TRBV6-1, the J gene TRBJ1-5, with D possibly being TRBD1 (6 bases). Trimming pared 4 bases from V and 3 bases from J, leaving 16 bases between. The germline gives CDR1 MNHNS, CDR2 SASEGT. There are 16 residues in the CDR3. The CDR3 coding sequence is TGTGCCAGCAGTGCCCAAAGGGGGTTTGACAATCAGCCCCAGCATTTT. It specifies CASSAQRGFDNQPQHF.

This clone was detected once. CDR3 loop: CASSLPLDRQFTDTQYF. CDR3 bases: TGTGCCAGCAGCCTTCCCCTCGACAGGCAATTCACAGATACGCAGTATTTT. The chain is built from TRBV5-6 and TRBJ2-3; D is possibly TRBD1 (6 bases). Trimming stripped 4 bases from V and 2 bases from J, with 20 bases between. Per germline, CDR1 SGHDT and CDR2 YYEEEE. The CDR3 has 17 residues. The variable domain in full, completed from reference TRBV5-6 and TRBJ2-3, reads DAGVTQSPTHLIKTRGQQVTLRCSPKSGHDTVSWYQQALGQGPQFIFQYYEEEERQRGNFPDRFSGHQFPNYSSELNVNALLLGDSALYLCASSLPLDRQFTDTQYFGPGTRLTVL.

V and J are TRBV7-8 and TRBJ1-5; D not certain. CDR3 length: 16 amino acids. V lost 5 bases to trimming and J lost 0 bases, with 14 bases between them. Germline V CDR1 and CDR2: SGHVS, FQNEAQ. The CDR3 loop is CASSLRHPNSNQPQHF. Written as DNA, the CDR3 is TGTGCCAGCAGCCTACGACATCCGAATAGCAATCAGCCCCAGCATTTT.

The rearrangement joins TRBV5-4 to TRBJ2-7, with TRBD1 as a possible D gene (7 bases). Between the trimmed V and J ends, which lost 4 bases and 2 bases, there was a span of 19 bases. CDR3 size: 16 residues. CDR1 and CDR2 (germline): SGHNT, YYREEE (reference sequence). CDR3 loop: CASSQGGRLPTYEQYF. The CDR3 nucleotides read TGTGCCAGCAGCCAGGGGGGAAGATTACCGACCTACGAGCAGTACTTC.

The chain carries TRBV7-2 and TRBJ2-2, with D uncertain. CDR3 length equals 15 residues. Per germline, CDR1 SGHTA and CDR2 FQGNSA. The V gene lost 1 base and the J gene lost 3 bases, with 9 bases spanning the gap. The CDR3 spells CASSLDLRDTGELFF. The CDR3 region has the DNA TGTGCCAGCAGCTTAGATCTCCGGGACACCGGGGAGCTGTTTTTT.

This sequence joins TRBV5-1 and TRBJ1-5; no firm D call. The CDR3 extends over 11 amino acids. V shed 0 bases and J shed 8 bases, with 3 bases lying between them. Germline CDR1 SGHRS, CDR2 YFSETQ. The CDR3 bases are TGCGCCAGCAGCTTGGGCGAGCCCCAGCATTTT. Residues: CASSLGEPQHF.

The J gene is TRBJ2-7, the V gene TRBV19, with a tentative D call TRBD2 (5 bases). CDR3 length equals 13 residues. Per the germline V gene, CDR1 is LNHDA and CDR2 is SQIVND (reference sequence). Deletions cut 5 bases from V and 4 bases from J, with 12 bases between. The CDR3 reads CASSLGGGYEQYF. CDR3 in DNA: TGTGCCAGTAGTCTCGGAGGTGGTTACGAGCAGTACTTC.

V usage is TRBV25-1 and J usage is TRBJ2-1; 7 nucleotides line up with TRBD2. The CDR3 consists of 13 residues. Germline V CDR1 and CDR2: MGHDK, SYGVNS. V lost 5 bases to trimming and J lost 5 bases; unmatched junction nucleotides: 3. The CDR3 nucleotides are TGTGCCAGCAGTCGGGAGGAACACAATGAGCAGTTCTTC. It yields the protein CASSREEHNEQFF.

This chain links TRBV6-1 with TRBJ1-5; D is unclear. Germline V gene lookup returns CDR1 MNHNS and CDR2 SASEGT. The CDR3 spans 16 residues. Trimming took 1 base from V and 0 from J, leaving 10 bases between them. Here the CDR3 DNA reads TGTGCCAGCAGTGAAGGCGTTGGAGATAGCAATCAGCCCCAGCATTTT. Its translation is CASSEGVGDSNQPQHF.

The rearrangement joins TRBV30 to TRBJ1-1; a possible D gene is TRBD1 (5 bases). The CDR3 length is 15 residues. Trimming removed 3 bases from V and 2 bases from J, with 16 bases in between. CDR1 and CDR2 from the germline V gene are GTSNPN and SVGIG (reference sequence). CDR3 residues: CAWSSARGSNTEAFF. CDR3 DNA: TGTGCCTGGAGCTCCGCTAGGGGTAGCAACACTGAAGCTTTCTTT.

This clone was detected a few times. The chain links TRBV6-6 to TRBJ2-6; 9 bases align to TRBD1. With 5 bases clipped from V and 4 bases from J, the junction kept 6 bases outside the gene matches. Per the germline V gene, CDR1 is MNHNY and CDR2 is SVGAGI (reference sequence). This CDR3 has 16 amino acids. This chain's CDR3 is CASSRTGDGGANVLTF. CDR3 in DNA: TGTGCCAGCAGTAGGACAGGGGATGGAGGGGCCAACGTCCTGACTTTC.

The J gene is TRBJ2-7, the V gene TRBV6-5; TRBD2 might be the D (6 bases). This CDR3 region has 14 residues. V was clipped by 5 bases and J by 2 bases, with 13 bases between them. Germline assignment: CDR1 MNHEY and CDR2 SVGAGI. The CDR3 protein is CASSRPGTPYEQYF. CDR3 coding DNA: TGTGCCAGCAGTCGACCGGGGACTCCCTACGAGCAGTACTTC.

J is TRBJ1-2 and V is TRBV30, with D perhaps matching TRBD1 (6 bases). CDR1 and CDR2 (germline): GTSNPN, SVGIG (reference sequence). V shed 5 bases and J shed 4 bases, with 8 bases lying between them. The length of the CDR3 is 11 residues. The CDR3 sequence is CAWVGGYGYTF. The CDR3 region has the DNA TGTGCCTGGGTAGGGGGCTATGGCTACACCTTC.

The CDR3 reads CASSPSTASSGNTIYF. The CDR3 DNA reads as TGTGCCAGCTCACCTTCCACAGCCTCCTCTGGAAACACCATATATTTT. The rearrangement links TRBV18 to TRBJ1-3, with D hard to call. Germline V CDR1 and CDR2: KGHSH, LQKENI. V lost 3 bases to trimming and J lost 0 bases, with 12 bases between them. This CDR3 contains 16 residues.